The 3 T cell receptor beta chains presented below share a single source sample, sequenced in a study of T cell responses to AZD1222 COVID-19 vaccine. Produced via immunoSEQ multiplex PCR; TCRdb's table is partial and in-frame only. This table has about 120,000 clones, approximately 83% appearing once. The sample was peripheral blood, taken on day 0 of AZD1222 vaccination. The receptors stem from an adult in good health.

CDR3 sequence (DNA): TGCGCCAGCGGGGAATCCGGGACTAGCGGGACTGGGACCCAGTACTTC. Translated: CASGESGTSGTGTQYF. This rearrangement joins TRBV5-1 to TRBJ2-5; 13 bases map to TRBD2. From germline, CDR1 is SGHRS and CDR2 YFSETQ. V shed 7 bases and J 7 bases; nucleotides not matched to a gene: 13. The length of the CDR3 is 16 residues.

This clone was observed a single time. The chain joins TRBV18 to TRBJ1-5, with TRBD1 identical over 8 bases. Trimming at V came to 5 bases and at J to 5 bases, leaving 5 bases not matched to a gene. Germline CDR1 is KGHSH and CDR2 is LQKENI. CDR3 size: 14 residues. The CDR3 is CASSDTGGDQPQHF. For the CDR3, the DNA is TGTGCCAGCTCAGATACAGGGGGAGATCAGCCCCAGCATTTT.

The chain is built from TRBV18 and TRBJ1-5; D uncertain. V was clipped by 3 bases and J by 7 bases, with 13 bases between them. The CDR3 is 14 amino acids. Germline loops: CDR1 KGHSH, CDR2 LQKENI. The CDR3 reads CASSPIGSRQPQHF. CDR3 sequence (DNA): TGTGCCAGCTCACCGATCGGCTCGAGACAGCCCCAGCATTTT.